These 31 T cell receptor beta chains originate from one sample sequenced in a study of siplizumab effects on memory and regulatory T cells. Profiling relied on immunoSEQ multiplex PCR, and the TCRdb table lists in-frame clones only, not all of them. Among 85,000 to 130,000 clones listed, approximately 94% were seen once. Sequenced: Tregs sorted from blood. The receptors stem from a human donor in good health.

CDR3 DNA sequence: TGTGCCAGCAGTGAAATACCTGCCGGGGGCTACAATGAGCAGTTCTTC. It specifies CASSEIPAGGYNEQFF. The chain carries TRBV6-4 and TRBJ2-1, with a tentative D call TRBD2 (6 bases). This CDR3 is built from 16 residues. Germline V lookup: CDR1 MRHNA, CDR2 SNTAGT. V lost 3 bases, J lost 3 bases, and 15 bases lay in between.

The CDR3: CASSHLGSSYEQYF. CDR3 bases: TGCGCCAGCAGTCATTTGGGCAGTTCCTACGAGCAGTACTTC. This chain links TRBV23-1 with TRBJ2-7; D is unclear. TRBV23-1 is an open reading frame, and its role is uncertain. V shed 3 bases and J shed 1 base, with 10 bases lying between them. This CDR3 region has 14 residues.

The rearrangement joins TRBV5-1 to TRBJ1-1, with D unclear. V gave up 2 bases and J gave up 5 bases, with 10 bases separating them. The CDR3 sequence is 13 residues long. The germline gives CDR1 SGHRS, CDR2 YFSETQ. The CDR3 region is CASSFMFGTEAFF. The CDR3 DNA reads as TGCGCCAGCAGCTTCATGTTTGGAACTGAAGCTTTCTTT.

The rearrangement uses TRBV5-1 and TRBJ2-1; TRBD2 matches 9 bases. Germline loops: CDR1 SGHRS, CDR2 YFSETQ. With V trimmed by 0 bases and J by 0 bases, 1 base remained unmatched. The CDR3 length is 16 residues. This chain's CDR3 is CASSLEAGGSYNEQFF. The CDR3 DNA follows: TGCGCCAGCAGCTTGGAAGCGGGAGGCTCCTACAATGAGCAGTTCTTC.

On this clone: The same CDR3 is also encoded by other DNA sequences in this sample. The J gene is TRBJ2-3, the V gene TRBV5-1; 7 bases map to TRBD2. This CDR3 spans 14 amino acids. The J segment lost 3 bases and the V segment lost 0 bases, leaving 1 base of the junction unmatched. Per germline, CDR1 SGHRS and CDR2 YFSETQ. The CDR3 bases are TGCGCCAGCAGCTTGGGTAGCGGGACAGATACGCAGTATTTT. It translates to CASSLGSGTDTQYF. Full variable domain (rest looked up from reference TRBV5-1 and TRBJ2-3): KAGVTQTPRYLIKTRGQQVTLSCSPISGHRSVSWYQQTPGQGLQFLFEYFSETQRNKGNFPGRFSGRQFSNSRSEMNVSTLELGDSALYLCASSLGSGTDTQYFGPGTRLTVL.

The rearrangement uses TRBV6-5 and TRBJ2-7, with D possibly matching TRBD1 (6 bases). This CDR3 contains 15 residues. CDR1 and CDR2 (germline): MNHEY, SVGAGI. The ends were cut back, 6 bases at V and 3 bases at J, with 18 bases in the middle. The CDR3 protein is CASSRTGKGNYEQYF. The CDR3 coding sequence is TGTGCCAGCAGCCGAACAGGGAAGGGAAACTACGAGCAGTACTTC.

V is TRBV7-3 and J is TRBJ2-1; unclear D gene. The germline gives CDR1 SGHTA, CDR2 FQGTGA. V dropped 4 bases and J dropped 9 bases, with 13 bases sitting between them. The CDR3 is 13 amino acids. The CDR3 loop reads CASSSLGLGEQFF. In nucleotides, the CDR3 is TGTGCCAGCAGCTCCCTCGGGCTCGGTGAGCAGTTCTTC.

The CDR3 DNA reads as TGTGCCAGCAGCTTTACGCGGGGGGGAGGGAATGAGCAGTTCTTC. Residues: CASSFTRGGGNEQFF. The chain employs TRBV11-2 and TRBJ2-1, with TRBD2 matching over 9 bases. V shed 3 bases, J shed 7 bases, and the junction held 7 bases outside the gene matches. Germline CDR1 reads SGHAT; CDR2 reads FQNNGV. There are 15 residues in the CDR3.

The chain recombines TRBV7-9 with TRBJ2-7; tentative D call: TRBD2 (6 bases). The CDR3 is made up of 15 amino acids. From germline, CDR1 is SEHNR and CDR2 FQNEAQ (reference sequence). V lost 0 bases and J 5 bases, leaving 14 bases between the germline ends. The CDR3 protein is CASSLATTGLHEQYF. In DNA form, the CDR3 reads TGTGCCAGCAGCTTAGCAACAACGGGACTCCACGAGCAGTACTTC.

The chain joins TRBV28 to TRBJ1-1; possible D gene TRBD1, 5 bases. The CDR3 totals 13 residues. The germline gives CDR1 MDHEN, CDR2 SYDVKM. V lost 6 bases and J 5 bases, leaving 13 bases between the germline ends. In nucleotides, the CDR3 is TGTGCCAGCAGCCTCGTCGGGGGGACTGAAGCTTTCTTT. Amino acid sequence: CASSLVGGTEAFF. Full variable domain (remainder filled in from reference TRBV28 and TRBJ1-1): DVKVTQSSRYLVKRTGEKVFLECVQDMDHENMFWYRQDPGLGLRLIYFSYDVKMKEKGDIPEGYSVSREKKERFSLILESASTNQTSMYLCASSLVGGTEAFFGQGTRLTVV.

In DNA form, the CDR3 reads TGTGCCAGTAGTATACAGGCACACTCCTACGAGCAGTACTTC. Protein product: CASSIQAHSYEQYF. The chain carries TRBV19 and TRBJ2-7, with no clear D. Trimming pared 2 bases from V and 0 bases from J, leaving 8 bases between. In germline, CDR1 is LNHDA, CDR2 SQIVND (reference sequence). The CDR3 is 14 amino acids.

The V call is TRBV7-9, the J call TRBJ1-1, with D uncertain. The CDR3 is 15 amino acids. Germline-derived CDR1 and CDR2 are SEHNR and FQNEAQ (reference sequence). V lost 5 bases and J 0 bases, leaving 13 bases between the germline ends. The CDR3 nucleotides are TGTGCCAGCAGCCGTCTTTCCGCGATGAACACTGAAGCTTTCTTT. It codes for CASSRLSAMNTEAFF.

The CDR3 bases are TGTGCCAGCGGAGACCAGGGGGCCTATGGCTACACCTTC. Its protein is CASGDQGAYGYTF. The chain combines TRBV7-9 with TRBJ1-2; 8 nucleotides align to TRBD1. The CDR3 has 13 residues. V was pared by 8 bases and J by 4 bases, with 6 bases of the junction left unmatched. Germline CDR1 reads SEHNR; CDR2 reads FQNEAQ (reference sequence).

V gene TRBV15 combines with J gene TRBJ2-5; 9 positions match TRBD1. V shed 6 bases and J 6 bases; nucleotides not matched to a gene: 20. Germline V lookup: CDR1 LNHNV, CDR2 YYDKDF (reference sequence). This CDR3 contains 18 residues. The CDR3 here is CATRHRVLGQGSSKTQYF. DNA of the CDR3: TGTGCCACCAGACATCGAGTCTTAGGACAGGGGTCCTCCAAGACCCAGTACTTC.

The chain carries TRBV7-9 and TRBJ2-2; tentative D call: TRBD2 (6 bases). Germline-derived CDR1 and CDR2 are SEHNR and FQNEAQ (reference sequence). V was shortened by 2 bases and J by 0 bases, with 7 bases between the two germline ends. The length of the CDR3 is 15 residues. This CDR3 is CASSLRRANTGELFF. The CDR3 bases are TGTGCCAGCAGCTTAAGGAGGGCGAACACCGGGGAGCTGTTTTTT.

This chain joins TRBV6-1 and TRBJ1-6; maybe TRBD1 (5 bases). CDR3 size: 16 residues. Germline lookup yields CDR1 MNHNS and CDR2 SASEGT. Trimming pared 2 bases from V and 9 bases from J, leaving 17 bases between. The CDR3 nucleotides are TGTGCCAGCAGTGAACCTACGGGACGAGGCGGTTCACCCCTCCACTTT. Protein product: CASSEPTGRGGSPLHF.

The V and J genes are TRBV10-3 and TRBJ2-3; D unresolved. The CDR3 extends over 14 amino acids. V lost 0 bases to trimming and J lost 4 bases, with 8 bases between them. The germline gives CDR1 ENHRY, CDR2 SYGVKD. The CDR3 region has the DNA TGTGCCATCAGTGAGTCCCGGTGGGCAGATACGCAGTATTTT. Its protein is CAISESRWADTQYF.

V and J are TRBV5-4 and TRBJ1-4; a weak D match, TRBD1 (6 bases). CDR3 length equals 15 residues. Trimming cost V 4 bases and J 5 bases, with 15 bases left between them. CDR1 SGHNT and CDR2 YYREEE come from the germline V gene (reference sequence). This CDR3 is CASSIQGGLNEKLFF. CDR3 bases: TGTGCCAGCAGCATACAGGGAGGGTTGAATGAAAAACTGTTTTTT.

V usage is TRBV6-5 and J usage is TRBJ1-2; D unclear. There are 14 residues in the CDR3. The V end was cut by 7 bases, the J end by 6 bases, with 18 bases between. The germline V gene encodes CDR1 MNHEY and CDR2 SVGAGI. CDR3 sequence reads: CASKLHSGVNGYTF. CDR3 DNA sequence: TGTGCCAGCAAATTACATTCAGGTGTTAATGGCTACACCTTC.

The table lists this clone with a few counts. CDR3 sequence: CSARGNTEQYF. DNA for the CDR3: TGCAGTGCTAGGGGAAATACCGAGCAGTACTTC. The chain links TRBV20-1 to TRBJ2-7; no definite D call. Trimming shortened V by 3 bases and J by 6 bases, and 9 bases separated the two germline ends. The CDR3 runs 11 residues. Germline assignment: CDR1 DFQATT and CDR2 SNEGSKA (reference sequence).

The V call is TRBV5-1, the J call TRBJ2-7; TRBD1 aligns across 7 bases. CDR3 size: 15 residues. V lost 0 bases, J lost 3 bases, and 6 bases stayed unmatched. In germline, CDR1 is SGHRS, CDR2 YFSETQ. In nucleotides, the CDR3 is TGCGCCAGCAGCTTGGGACAGGGTGTGTTCTACGAGCAGTACTTC. Its protein is CASSLGQGVFYEQYF. Full variable domain (remainder filled in from reference TRBV5-1 and TRBJ2-7): KAGVTQTPRYLIKTRGQQVTLSCSPISGHRSVSWYQQTPGQGLQFLFEYFSETQRNKGNFPGRFSGRQFSNSRSEMNVSTLELGDSALYLCASSLGQGVFYEQYFGPGTRLTVT.

This chain connects TRBV18 to TRBJ2-7; D uncertain. The V gene lost 3 bases and the J gene lost 2 bases, with 5 bases spanning the gap. Germline CDR1 reads KGHSH; CDR2 reads LQKENI. This CDR3 has 12 amino acids. The CDR3 DNA reads as TGTGCCAGCTCACCCGGAGCCTACGAGCAGTACTTC. Translation gives CASSPGAYEQYF.

The J gene is TRBJ2-5, the V gene TRBV18; weak D call: TRBD1 (6 bases). The J call may be faulty, since TRBJ2-7 better matches the DNA end. Germline V gives CDR1 KGHSH, CDR2 LQKENI. The CDR3 covers 13 residues. CDR3: CASSPQSGDEQYF. CDR3 in DNA: TGTGCCAGCTCACCACAATCAGGGGACGAGCAGTACTTC.

The chain links TRBV6-1 to TRBJ2-7; D gene uncertain. The germline V gene has CDR1 MNHNS and CDR2 SASEGT. Trimming left V 5 bases short and J 3 bases short, with 2 bases between. This CDR3 contains 10 residues. The CDR3 protein is CASSFYEQYF. The DNA for the CDR3 is TGTGCCAGCAGTTTCTACGAGCAGTACTTC.

This rearrangement joins TRBV5-4 to TRBJ1-1; D gene uncertain. CDR1 and CDR2 (germline): SGHNT, YYREEE (reference sequence). V lost 6 bases to trimming and J lost 4 bases, with 16 bases between them. The CDR3 sequence is 14 residues long. As DNA, the CDR3 is TGTGCCAGCATGGACCCAACTCGAGTCACTGAAGCTTTCTTT. Its translation: CASMDPTRVTEAFF.

This CDR3 is CASSLWRGLEAFF. The CDR3 DNA follows: TGTGCCAGCAGCCTCTGGAGGGGTCTAGAAGCTTTCTTT. This chain uses TRBV6-4 with TRBJ1-1; weak D call: TRBD1 (5 bases). Germline CDR1 and CDR2: MRHNA and SNTAGT. V shed 6 bases and J shed 8 bases, with 16 bases lying between them. The CDR3 runs 13 residues.

The V gene is TRBV25-1, the J gene TRBJ2-2; possible D gene TRBD2, 5 bases. The CDR3 length is 15 residues. With 1 base removed from V and 3 bases from J, the gap between germline ends came to 9 bases. The germline V gene has CDR1 MGHDK and CDR2 SYGVNS. The CDR3 protein is CASSESRGYTGELFF. For the CDR3, the DNA is TGTGCCAGCAGTGAATCTCGGGGATACACCGGGGAGCTGTTTTTT.

The table lists this clone with a count of one. The rearrangement joins TRBV5-1 to TRBJ2-3, with TRBD1 identical over 7 bases. Germline V CDR1 and CDR2: SGHRS, YFSETQ. The CDR3 runs 12 residues. V lost 7 bases to trimming and J lost 8 bases; unmatched junction nucleotides: 7. CDR3 protein: CASEIGGGTQYF. The DNA of the CDR3 is TGCGCCAGCGAGATAGGGGGCGGTACGCAGTATTTT. Full variable domain (rest looked up from reference TRBV5-1 and TRBJ2-3): KAGVTQTPRYLIKTRGQQVTLSCSPISGHRSVSWYQQTPGQGLQFLFEYFSETQRNKGNFPGRFSGRQFSNSRSEMNVSTLELGDSALYLCASEIGGGTQYFGPGTRLTVL.

The chain recombines TRBV28 with TRBJ2-3; either TRBD1 or TRBD2 may fit D (5 bases each). CDR3 length equals 16 residues. Looked up from germline, CDR1 is MDHEN and CDR2 is SYDVKM. The V end lost 3 bases, the J end lost 3 bases, and 16 bases lay between the germline ends. This chain's CDR3 is CASSFSGQGKTDTQYF. DNA for the CDR3: TGTGCCAGCAGTTTTTCGGGGCAGGGTAAGACAGATACGCAGTATTTT.

The chain joins TRBV13 to TRBJ1-5; D possibly corresponds to TRBD1 (5 bases). This CDR3 has 13 amino acids. V was clipped by 5 bases and J by 10 bases, with 15 bases between them. Germline V gene sequence: CDR1 PRHDT, CDR2 FYEKMQ (reference sequence). The chain's CDR3 is CASSPGLSEPQHF. CDR3 in DNA: TGTGCCAGCAGCCCGGGACTGTCAGAACCCCAGCATTTT.

J is TRBJ2-5 and V is TRBV7-9; D may be TRBD1 or TRBD2 (5 bases each). Germline V CDR1 and CDR2: SEHNR, FQNEAQ (reference sequence). Trimming removed 5 bases from V and 2 bases from J, with 9 bases in between. The CDR3 length is 13 residues. CDR3 DNA: TGTGCCAGCAGCCCATGGGGGCAAGAGACCCAGTACTTC. Translating gives CASSPWGQETQYF.